The present T cell receptor beta chain was sequenced within a study of cytomegalovirus exposure and HLA in healthy donors. Germline V gene lookup returns CDR1 SGHRS and CDR2 YFSETQ. Trimming took 2 bases from V and 3 from J, leaving 11 bases between them. CDR3 length: 14 amino acids. Use of 60 Vbeta and 13 Jbeta primers characterized the PCR. Libraries were prepared by immunoSEQ multiplex PCR; TCRdb keeps only in-frame clonotypes and omits some of them. The sample has fewer than 140,000 clones, approximately 79% seen once. The sequence came from a man aged 55 to 70 in good health and CMV-seronegative. What was sequenced was PBMCs. The J gene is TRBJ1-2, the V gene TRBV5-1; D remains unclear. Here the CDR3 DNA reads TGCGCCAGCAGCTTTTGGATCGAGGACTATGGCTACACCTTC. The encoded protein is CASSFWIEDYGYTF.